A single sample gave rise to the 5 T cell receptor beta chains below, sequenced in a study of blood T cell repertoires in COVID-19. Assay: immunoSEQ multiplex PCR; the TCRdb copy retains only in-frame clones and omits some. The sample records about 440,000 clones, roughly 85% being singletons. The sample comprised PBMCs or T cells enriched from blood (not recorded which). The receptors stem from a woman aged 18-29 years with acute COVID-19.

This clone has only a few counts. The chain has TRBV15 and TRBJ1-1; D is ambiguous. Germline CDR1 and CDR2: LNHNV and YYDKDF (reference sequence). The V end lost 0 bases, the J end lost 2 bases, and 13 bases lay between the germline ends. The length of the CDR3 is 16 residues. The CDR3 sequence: CATSRDLRQPNTEAFF. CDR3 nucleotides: TGTGCCACCAGCAGAGATTTGCGGCAGCCCAACACTGAAGCTTTCTTT.

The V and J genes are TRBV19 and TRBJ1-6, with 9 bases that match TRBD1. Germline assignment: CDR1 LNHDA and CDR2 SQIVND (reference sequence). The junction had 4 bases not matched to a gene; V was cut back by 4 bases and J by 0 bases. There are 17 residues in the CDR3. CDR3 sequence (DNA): TGTGCCAGTAGTAGGGGACAGGGCTACTCCTATAATTCACCCCTCCACTTT. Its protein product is CASSRGQGYSYNSPLHF.

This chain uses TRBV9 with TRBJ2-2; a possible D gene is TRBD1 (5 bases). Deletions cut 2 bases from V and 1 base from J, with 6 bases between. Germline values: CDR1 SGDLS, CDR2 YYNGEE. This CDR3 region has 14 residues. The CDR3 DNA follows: TGTGCCAGCAGCGTTCAGGGGAACACCGGGGAGCTGTTTTTT. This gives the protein CASSVQGNTGELFF.

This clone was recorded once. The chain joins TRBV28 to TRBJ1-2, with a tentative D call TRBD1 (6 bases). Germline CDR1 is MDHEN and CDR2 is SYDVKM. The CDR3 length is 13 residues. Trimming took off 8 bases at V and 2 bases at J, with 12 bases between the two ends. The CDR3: CASGDGTNYGYTF. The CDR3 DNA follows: TGTGCCAGCGGGGACGGGACAAACTATGGCTACACCTTC.

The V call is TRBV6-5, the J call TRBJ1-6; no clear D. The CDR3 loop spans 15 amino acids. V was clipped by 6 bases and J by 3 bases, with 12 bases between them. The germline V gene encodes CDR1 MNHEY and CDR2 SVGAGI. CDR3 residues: CASRAQTNYNSPLHF. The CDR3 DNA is TGTGCCAGCAGGGCACAGACAAACTATAATTCACCCCTCCACTTT.